Listed below are T cell receptor beta chains from one sample, sequenced in a study of blood T cell repertoires in COVID-19. The method was immunoSEQ multiplex PCR; TCRdb's version includes in-frame clones alone and lacks a portion of them. The top ten hold 10% to 15% of the sample, which has under 200,000 clones, approximately 80% seen once. Source material: PBMCs or T cells enriched from blood (not recorded which). Receptors were obtained from a woman in her sixties or seventies who had recovered from COVID-19. CDR3s include the opening cysteine and the closing phenylalanine or tryptophan. The order of the fields is J gene, V gene, clone size, D gene, CDR3 DNA, CDR3 protein. D genes are given only for firm matches. Clone size appears in some rows only: once, few, many, or a class for an expanded clone.

J gene: TRBJ2-2; V gene: TRBV5-1; clone size: NA; D gene: NA; CDR3 DNA: TGCGCCAGCAGCTTAGACAGGAGGAACACCGGGGAGCTGTTTTTT; CDR3 protein: CASSLDRRNTGELFF
J gene: TRBJ2-7; V gene: TRBV5-1; clone size: NA; D gene: NA; CDR3 DNA: TGCGCCAGCAGCTTGACGGGTCCCTACGAGCAGTACTTC; CDR3 protein: CASSLTGPYEQYF
J gene: TRBJ2-5; V gene: TRBV7-6; clone size: NA; D gene: TRBD2; CDR3 DNA: TGTGCCAGCAGCTTTGGTAGCGGGAGATCGTTAGAGACCCAGTACTTC; CDR3 protein: CASSFGSGRSLETQYF
J gene: TRBJ2-1; V gene: TRBV7-2; clone size: NA; D gene: TRBD2; CDR3 DNA: TGTGCCAGCAGCCCGGCGACTAGCGGGAGGGCCGATGAGCAGTTCTTC; CDR3 protein: CASSPATSGRADEQFF
J gene: TRBJ2-6; V gene: TRBV7-8; clone size: NA; D gene: NA; CDR3 DNA: TGTGCCAGCAGCAAATTAACGACTGTCAGCTCTGGGGCCAACGTCCTGACTTTC; CDR3 protein: CASSKLTTVSSGANVLTF
J gene: TRBJ2-2; V gene: TRBV11-2; clone size: NA; D gene: NA; CDR3 DNA: TGTGCCAGCAGTTTGGGGCTAGCGAACACCGGGGAGCTGTTTTTT; CDR3 protein: CASSLGLANTGELFF
J gene: TRBJ2-5; V gene: TRBV6-5; clone size: NA; D gene: NA; CDR3 DNA: TGTGCCAGCAATTTGGCAGTTCAAGAGACCCAGTACTTC; CDR3 protein: CASNLAVQETQYF
J gene: TRBJ2-7; V gene: TRBV5-1; clone size: once; D gene: NA; CDR3 DNA: TGCGCCAGCAGCTTACCGGGACCGGGAGAGTACTTC; CDR3 protein: CASSLPGPGEYF
J gene: TRBJ2-5; V gene: TRBV5-6; clone size: NA; D gene: NA; CDR3 DNA: TGTGCCAGCAGCCTTCGGTACCAAGAGACCCAGTACTTC; CDR3 protein: CASSLRYQETQYF
J gene: TRBJ2-7; V gene: TRBV7-9; clone size: NA; D gene: TRBD1; CDR3 DNA: TGTGCCAGCAGCCCCTCGCTGCGGACAGGGTCCTACGAGCAGTACTTC; CDR3 protein: CASSPSLRTGSYEQYF
J gene: TRBJ2-3; V gene: TRBV5-1; clone size: NA; D gene: TRBD2; CDR3 DNA: TGCGCCACGCAACGGGGGGACCCCACAGATACGCAGTATTTT; CDR3 protein: CATQRGDPTDTQYF
J gene: TRBJ2-7; V gene: TRBV5-1; clone size: NA; D gene: TRBD1; CDR3 DNA: TGCGCCAGCAGCTTGGGTCCCCGGGACAGCTACGAGCAGTACTTC; CDR3 protein: CASSLGPRDSYEQYF
J gene: TRBJ2-7; V gene: TRBV5-6; clone size: NA; D gene: TRBD1; CDR3 DNA: TGTGCCAGCACCGGGACAGACACCTACGAGCAGTACTTC; CDR3 protein: CASTGTDTYEQYF
J gene: TRBJ1-1; V gene: TRBV19; clone size: NA; D gene: NA; CDR3 DNA: TGTGCCAGTAGTATAAGTGGCGGCTACACTGAAGCTTTCTTT; CDR3 protein: CASSISGGYTEAFF
J gene: TRBJ2-2; V gene: TRBV7-9; clone size: few; D gene: NA; CDR3 DNA: TGTGCCAGCAGCTTAGGGATAGGCGAGGTCCTGTTTTTT; CDR3 protein: CASSLGIGEVLFF
J gene: TRBJ1-2; V gene: TRBV19; clone size: NA; D gene: TRBD1; CDR3 DNA: TGTGCCAGTAAACTGACAGGGAAGGAGATCTACACCTTC; CDR3 protein: CASKLTGKEIYTF
J gene: TRBJ2-7; V gene: TRBV19; clone size: NA; D gene: TRBD1; CDR3 DNA: TGTGCCAGAAAGACAGGGGGAAACGAGCAGTACTTC; CDR3 protein: CARKTGGNEQYF